The entry below describes one T cell receptor (beta chain). V lost 3 bases, J lost 2 bases, and 4 bases stayed unmatched. Per the germline V gene, CDR1 is SGHDT and CDR2 is YYEEEE. The CDR3 is made up of 16 amino acids. The data are from a study of cytomegalovirus exposure and HLA in healthy donors. 60 Vbeta and 13 Jbeta primers were used in PCR. TCRdb's table, derived via immunoSEQ multiplex PCR, lists solely in-frame clones and lacks some. Of roughly 110,000 clones in the sample, more than 60% were seen once. The clonotype originates from a middle-aged man in good health and CMV-seronegative. The sequenced sample consisted of PBMCs. V usage is TRBV5-6 and J usage is TRBJ2-1; 11 nucleotides line up with TRBD1. This CDR3 reads CASSSRTGGTYNEQFF. CDR3 coding DNA: TGTGCCAGCAGCTCCCGGACAGGGGGCACCTACAATGAGCAGTTCTTC. Combining the CDR3 with reference TRBV5-6 and TRBJ2-1 gives the whole variable domain DAGVTQSPTHLIKTRGQQVTLRCSPKSGHDTVSWYQQALGQGPQFIFQYYEEEERQRGNFPDRFSGHQFPNYSSELNVNALLLGDSALYLCASSSRTGGTYNEQFFGPGTRLTVL.